This T cell receptor (beta chain) originates from a study of shared clonotypes between healthy human individuals. Study context: Samples came from a couple of female and a few male donors aged 18 to 49.

Deep-level assay runs were performed. The data were produced by immunoSEQ multiplex PCR, yet TCRdb's version contains in-frame clones alone and is incomplete. The table shows approximately 2.3 million clones, with 85% to 95% occurring only once. Points on this clone: Its antigen remains unknown.

CDR3 size: 16 residues. Trimming took 3 bases from V and 3 from J; bases not matched to a gene: 12. Germline loops: CDR1 GTSNPN, CDR2 SVGIG (reference sequence). General observations from the study: The four-donor shared clonotypes exceeded non-shared clonotypes in generation probability, with non-shared ones scoring lower. The authors expected sequencing depth to affect clonotype sharing among donors.

The chain employs TRBV30 and TRBJ2-5; 8 bases match TRBD2. The specimen was naive CD4+ T cells from PBMCs. As to subset: CD45RA+ positively selected. This TCR was recovered from a man in his late teens or twenties in good health. Some clones in this sample may be carry-over from other donors' samples. The CDR3 sequence is CAWSPSPGRAEETQYF. The CDR3 region has the DNA TGTGCCTGGAGCCCCTCCCCCGGGAGGGCCGAAGAGACCCAGTACTTC. Filled out from reference TRBV30 and TRBJ2-5, the complete variable domain reads SQTIHQWPATLVQPVGSPLSLECTVEGTSNPNLYWYRQAAGRGLQLLFYSVGIGQISSEVPQNLSASRPQDRQFILSSKKLLLSDSGFYLCAWSPSPGRAEETQYFGPGTRLLVL.